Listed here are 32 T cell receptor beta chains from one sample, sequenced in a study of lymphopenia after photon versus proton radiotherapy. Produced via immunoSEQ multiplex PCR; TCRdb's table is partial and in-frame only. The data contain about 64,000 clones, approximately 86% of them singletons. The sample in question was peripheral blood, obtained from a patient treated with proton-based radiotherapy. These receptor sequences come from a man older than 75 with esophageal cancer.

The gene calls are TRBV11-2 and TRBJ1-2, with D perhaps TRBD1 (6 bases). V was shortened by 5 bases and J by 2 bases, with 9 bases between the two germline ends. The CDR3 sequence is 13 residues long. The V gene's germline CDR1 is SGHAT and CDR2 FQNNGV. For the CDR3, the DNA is TGTGCCAGCAGCGTTGACAGGAACTATGGCTACACCTTC. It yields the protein CASSVDRNYGYTF.

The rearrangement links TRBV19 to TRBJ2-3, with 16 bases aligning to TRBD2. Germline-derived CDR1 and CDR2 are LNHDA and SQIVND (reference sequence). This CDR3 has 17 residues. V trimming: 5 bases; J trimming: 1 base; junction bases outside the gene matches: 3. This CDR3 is CASSPGLAGGRTDTQYF. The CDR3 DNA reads TGTGCCAGTAGTCCGGGACTAGCGGGAGGGCGCACAGATACGCAGTATTTT.

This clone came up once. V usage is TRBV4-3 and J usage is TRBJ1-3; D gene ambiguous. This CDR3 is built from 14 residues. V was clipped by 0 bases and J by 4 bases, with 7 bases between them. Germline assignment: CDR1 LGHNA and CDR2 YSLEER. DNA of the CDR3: TGCGCCAGCAGCCAAGATCGGAGCGGAAACACCATATATTTT. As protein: CASSQDRSGNTIYF.

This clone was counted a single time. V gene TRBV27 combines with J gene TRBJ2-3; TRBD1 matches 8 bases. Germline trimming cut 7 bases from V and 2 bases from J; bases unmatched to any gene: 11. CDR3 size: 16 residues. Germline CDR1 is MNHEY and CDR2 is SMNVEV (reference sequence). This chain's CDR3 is CASTPWAGGNTDTQYF. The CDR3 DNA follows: TGTGCCAGCACCCCATGGGCAGGGGGCAACACAGATACGCAGTATTTT.

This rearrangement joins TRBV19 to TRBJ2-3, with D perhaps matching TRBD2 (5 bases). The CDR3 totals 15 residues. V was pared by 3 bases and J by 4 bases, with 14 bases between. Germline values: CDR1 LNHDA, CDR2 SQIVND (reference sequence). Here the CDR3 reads CASSIGLAGADTQYF. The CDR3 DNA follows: TGTGCCAGTAGTATCGGGCTAGCCGGCGCAGATACGCAGTATTTT.

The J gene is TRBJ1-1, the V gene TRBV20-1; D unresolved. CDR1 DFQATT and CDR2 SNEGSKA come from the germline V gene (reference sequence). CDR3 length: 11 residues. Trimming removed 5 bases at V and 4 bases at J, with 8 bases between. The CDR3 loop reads CSALVGTEAFF. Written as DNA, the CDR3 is TGCAGTGCTCTAGTCGGCACTGAAGCTTTCTTT.

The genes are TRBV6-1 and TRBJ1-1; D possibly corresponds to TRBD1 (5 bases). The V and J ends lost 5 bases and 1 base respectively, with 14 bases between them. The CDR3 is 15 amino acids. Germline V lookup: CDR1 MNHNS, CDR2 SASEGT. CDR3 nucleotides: TGTGCCAGCAGTTTAGATCATCAGGGGAACACTGAAGCTTTCTTT. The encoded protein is CASSLDHQGNTEAFF.

The DNA of the CDR3 is TGTGCCAGCAGTTACTCGAGGCGGGACAGAACCTACGAGCAGTACTTC. Encoded protein: CASSYSRRDRTYEQYF. V usage is TRBV6-5 and J usage is TRBJ2-7; tentatively, D is TRBD1 (7 bases). The CDR3 has 16 amino acids. V was cut by 0 bases and J by 2 bases, with 14 bases left in between. CDR1 and CDR2 (germline): MNHEY, SVGAGI.

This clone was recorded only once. The CDR3 protein is CASSWDRGEQYF. The CDR3 coding sequence is TGTGCCAGCTCGTGGGACAGGGGGGAGCAGTACTTC. The chain has TRBV18 and TRBJ2-7; 11 nucleotides agree with TRBD1. Germline lookup yields CDR1 KGHSH and CDR2 LQKENI. CDR3 size: 12 residues. J gave up 7 bases and V 6 bases, and 2 bases lay outside the gene matches.

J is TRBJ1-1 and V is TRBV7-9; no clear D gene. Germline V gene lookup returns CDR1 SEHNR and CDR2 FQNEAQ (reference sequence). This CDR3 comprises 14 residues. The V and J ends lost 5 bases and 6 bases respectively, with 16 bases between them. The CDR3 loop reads CASSGQVVGSEAFF. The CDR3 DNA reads TGTGCCAGCAGCGGCCAAGTGGTGGGGTCTGAAGCTTTCTTT.

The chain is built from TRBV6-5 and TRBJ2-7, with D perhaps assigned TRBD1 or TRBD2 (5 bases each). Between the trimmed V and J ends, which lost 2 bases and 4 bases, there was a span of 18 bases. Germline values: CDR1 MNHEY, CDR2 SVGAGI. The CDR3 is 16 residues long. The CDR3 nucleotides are TGTGCCAGCAGTTACGTCAGTGGGACCCCTTCTTACGAGCAGTACTTC. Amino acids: CASSYVSGTPSYEQYF.

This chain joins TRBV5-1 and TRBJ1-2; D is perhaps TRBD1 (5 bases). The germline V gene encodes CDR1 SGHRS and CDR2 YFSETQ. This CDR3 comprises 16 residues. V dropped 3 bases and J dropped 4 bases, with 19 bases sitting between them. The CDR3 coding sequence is TGCGCCAGCAGCTCTACCGGGGCAAGGGGCTCCTATGGCTACACCTTC. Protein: CASSSTGARGSYGYTF.

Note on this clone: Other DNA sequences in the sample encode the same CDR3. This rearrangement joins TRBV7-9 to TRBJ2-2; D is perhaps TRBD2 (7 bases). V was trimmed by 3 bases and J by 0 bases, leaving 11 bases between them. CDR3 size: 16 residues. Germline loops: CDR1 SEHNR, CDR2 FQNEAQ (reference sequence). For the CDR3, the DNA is TGTGCCAGCAGCTTGGAGGGGGGGGCGAACACCGGGGAGCTGTTTTTT. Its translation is CASSLEGGANTGELFF.

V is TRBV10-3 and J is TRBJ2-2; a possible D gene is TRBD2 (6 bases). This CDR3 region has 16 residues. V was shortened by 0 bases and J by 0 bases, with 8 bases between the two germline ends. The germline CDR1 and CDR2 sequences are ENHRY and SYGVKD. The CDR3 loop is CAISESGDSNTGELFF. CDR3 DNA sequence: TGTGCCATCAGTGAGTCGGGGGACTCGAACACCGGGGAGCTGTTTTTT.

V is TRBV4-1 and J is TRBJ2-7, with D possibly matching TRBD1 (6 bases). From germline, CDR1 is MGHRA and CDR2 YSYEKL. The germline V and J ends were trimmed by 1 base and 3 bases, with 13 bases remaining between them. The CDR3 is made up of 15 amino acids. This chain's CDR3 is CASSQGSQGIYEQYF. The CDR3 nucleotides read TGCGCCAGCAGCCAAGGTTCACAGGGTATCTACGAGCAGTACTTC.

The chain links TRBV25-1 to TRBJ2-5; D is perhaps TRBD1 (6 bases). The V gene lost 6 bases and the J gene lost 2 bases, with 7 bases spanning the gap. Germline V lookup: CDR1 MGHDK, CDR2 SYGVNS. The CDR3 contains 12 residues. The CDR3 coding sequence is TGTGCCAGCAGGGGACATCAAGAGACCCAGTACTTC. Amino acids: CASRGHQETQYF.

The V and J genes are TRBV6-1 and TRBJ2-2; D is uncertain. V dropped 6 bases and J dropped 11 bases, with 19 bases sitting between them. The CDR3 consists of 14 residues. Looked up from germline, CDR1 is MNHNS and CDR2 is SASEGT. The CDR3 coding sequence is TGTGCCAGCAGCTTCTACCCGTACCGGAGCGAGCTGTTTTTT. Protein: CASSFYPYRSELFF.

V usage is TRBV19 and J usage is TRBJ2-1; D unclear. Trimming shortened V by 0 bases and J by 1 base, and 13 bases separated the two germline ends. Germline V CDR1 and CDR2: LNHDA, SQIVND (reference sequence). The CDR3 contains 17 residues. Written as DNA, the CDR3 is TGTGCCAGTAGTATAGATCCGACGCAGGTATCCTACAATGAGCAGTTCTTC. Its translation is CASSIDPTQVSYNEQFF.

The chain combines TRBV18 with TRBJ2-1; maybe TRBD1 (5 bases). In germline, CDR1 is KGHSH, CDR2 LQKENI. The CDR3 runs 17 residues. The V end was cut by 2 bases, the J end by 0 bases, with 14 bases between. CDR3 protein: CASSPGLGHTSYNEQFF. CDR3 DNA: TGTGCCAGCTCACCAGGTCTGGGGCATACCTCCTACAATGAGCAGTTCTTC.

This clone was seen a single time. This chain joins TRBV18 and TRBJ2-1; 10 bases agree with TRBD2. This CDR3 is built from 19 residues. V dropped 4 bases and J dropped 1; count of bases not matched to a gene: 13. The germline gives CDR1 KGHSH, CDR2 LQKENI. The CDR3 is CASSLRPPSLAGSYNEQFF. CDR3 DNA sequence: TGTGCCAGCTCACTGAGGCCTCCTTCACTAGCGGGGTCCTACAATGAGCAGTTCTTC.

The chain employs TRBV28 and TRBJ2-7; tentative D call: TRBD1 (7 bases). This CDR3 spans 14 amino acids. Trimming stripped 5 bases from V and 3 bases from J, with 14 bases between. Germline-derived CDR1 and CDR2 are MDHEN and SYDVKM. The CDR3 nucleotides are TGTGCCAGCAGTGCCCCAGGGGGGATCTACGAGCAGTACTTC. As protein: CASSAPGGIYEQYF.

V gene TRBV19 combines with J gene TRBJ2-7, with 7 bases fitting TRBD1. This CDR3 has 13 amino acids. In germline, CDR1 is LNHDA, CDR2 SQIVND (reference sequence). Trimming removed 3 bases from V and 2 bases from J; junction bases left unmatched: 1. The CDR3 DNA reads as TGTGCCAGTAGTATGAGGGGGCCCTACGAGCAGTACTTC. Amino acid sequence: CASSMRGPYEQYF. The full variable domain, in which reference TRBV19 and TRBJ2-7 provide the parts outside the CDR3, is DGGITQSPKYLFRKEGQNVTLSCEQNLNHDAMYWYRQDPGQGLRLIYYSQIVNDFQKGDIAEGYSVSREKKESFPLTVTSAQKNPTAFYLCASSMRGPYEQYFGPGTRLTVT.

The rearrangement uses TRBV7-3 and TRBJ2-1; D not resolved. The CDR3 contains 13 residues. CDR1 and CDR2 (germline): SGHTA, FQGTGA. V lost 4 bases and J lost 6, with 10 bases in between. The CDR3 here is CASSSPDSNEQFF. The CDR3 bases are TGTGCCAGCAGCTCCCCAGACTCCAATGAGCAGTTCTTC.

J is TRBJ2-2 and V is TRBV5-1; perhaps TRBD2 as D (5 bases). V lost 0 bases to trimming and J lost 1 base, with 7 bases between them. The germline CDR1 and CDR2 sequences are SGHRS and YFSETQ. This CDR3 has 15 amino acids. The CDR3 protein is CASSLAGVNTGELFF. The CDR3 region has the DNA TGCGCCAGCAGCTTGGCCGGGGTGAACACCGGGGAGCTGTTTTTT.

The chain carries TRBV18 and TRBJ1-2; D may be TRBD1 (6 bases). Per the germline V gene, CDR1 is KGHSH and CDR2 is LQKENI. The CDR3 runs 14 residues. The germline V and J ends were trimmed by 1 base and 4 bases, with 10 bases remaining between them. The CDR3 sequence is CASSPRGGGYGYTF. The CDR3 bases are TGTGCCAGCTCACCACGTGGAGGGGGCTATGGCTACACCTTC.

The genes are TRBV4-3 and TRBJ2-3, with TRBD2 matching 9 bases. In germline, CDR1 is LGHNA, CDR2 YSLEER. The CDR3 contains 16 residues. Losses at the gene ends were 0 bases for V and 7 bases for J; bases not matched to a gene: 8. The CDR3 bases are TGCGCCAGCAGCCAAGAGTGGATAGCGGGAGCAAATACGCAGTATTTT. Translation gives CASSQEWIAGANTQYF.

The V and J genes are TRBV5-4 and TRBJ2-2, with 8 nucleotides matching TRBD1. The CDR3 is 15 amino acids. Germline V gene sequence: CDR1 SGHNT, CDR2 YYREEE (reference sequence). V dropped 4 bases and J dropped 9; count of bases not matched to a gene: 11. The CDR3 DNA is TGTGCCAGCAGCCCCGGGACAGGCCCAATGCGGGAGCTGTTTTTT. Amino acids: CASSPGTGPMRELFF.

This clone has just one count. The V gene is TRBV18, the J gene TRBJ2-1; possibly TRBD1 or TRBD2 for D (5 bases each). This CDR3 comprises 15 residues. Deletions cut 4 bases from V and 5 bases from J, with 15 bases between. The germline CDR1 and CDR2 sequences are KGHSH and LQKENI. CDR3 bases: TGTGCCAGCTCACTCCGGGGCATAATCGACAATGAGCAGTTCTTC. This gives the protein CASSLRGIIDNEQFF.

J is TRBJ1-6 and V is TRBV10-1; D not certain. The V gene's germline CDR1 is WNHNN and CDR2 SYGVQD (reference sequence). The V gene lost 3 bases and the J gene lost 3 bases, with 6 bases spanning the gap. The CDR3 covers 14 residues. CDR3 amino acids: CASSDGFYNSPLHF. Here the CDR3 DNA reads TGCGCCAGCAGTGACGGCTTCTATAATTCACCCCTCCACTTT.

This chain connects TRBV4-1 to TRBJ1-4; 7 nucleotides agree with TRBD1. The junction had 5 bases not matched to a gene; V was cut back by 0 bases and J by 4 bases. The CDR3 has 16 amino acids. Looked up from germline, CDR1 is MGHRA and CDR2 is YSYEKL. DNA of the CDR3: TGCGCCAGCAGCCAAGATGTGCAGGGGGATAATGAAAAACTGTTTTTT. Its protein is CASSQDVQGDNEKLFF.

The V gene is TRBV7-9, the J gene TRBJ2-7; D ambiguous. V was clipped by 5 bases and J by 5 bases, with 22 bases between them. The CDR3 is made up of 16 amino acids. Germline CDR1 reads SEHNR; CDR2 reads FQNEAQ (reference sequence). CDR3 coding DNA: TGTGCCAGCAGCCAAACCCCCGTGGCCGACGTAAACGAGCAGTACTTC. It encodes CASSQTPVADVNEQYF.

The CDR3 here is CASSYYSQRYYEQYF. The CDR3 DNA sequence: TGTGCCAGCAGTTACTACTCCCAAAGATACTACGAGCAGTACTTC. The rearrangement links TRBV6-6 to TRBJ2-7, with D unclear. V was shortened by 1 base and J by 3 bases, with 13 bases between the two germline ends. The CDR3 covers 15 residues. Germline lookup yields CDR1 MNHNY and CDR2 SVGAGI (reference sequence).